Shown below are 2 T cell receptor beta chains from a single sample sequenced in a study of blood T cell repertoires in COVID-19. Some clones are missing from TCRdb's copy, which holds only in-frame ones; the method was immunoSEQ multiplex PCR. The table records about 110,000 clones, 80% to 90% of them present only once. Material for sequencing was peripheral blood. Receptors were obtained from a woman older than 75 with active or convalescent COVID-19.

The chain uses TRBV28 and TRBJ1-1, with 7 positions matching TRBD1. J was trimmed by 2 bases and V by 5 bases; bases with no gene match: 8. Germline loops: CDR1 MDHEN, CDR2 SYDVKM. The CDR3 runs to 15 residues. CDR3 in amino acids: CASSTQGVGNTEAFF. The CDR3 DNA is TGTGCCAGCAGTACTCAGGGGGTGGGTAACACTGAAGCTTTCTTT.

The chain recombines TRBV9 with TRBJ2-6; D unresolved. Trimming removed 4 bases from V and 0 bases from J, with 17 bases in between. The CDR3 extends over 18 amino acids. The germline gives CDR1 SGDLS, CDR2 YYNGEE. The CDR3 region is CASSFSTRLNSGANVLTF. CDR3 sequence (DNA): TGTGCCAGCAGCTTCTCGACTCGGCTTAACTCTGGGGCCAACGTCCTGACTTTC.